The rows below give T cell receptor beta chains drawn from one sample of a study of tumor and adjacent non-tumor tissue in lung cancer. TCRdb re-analysed the multiplex PCR reads in MiXCR, keeping a single row per CDR3 protein. The sample comprises more than 45,000 distinct CDR3 sequences, around two thirds of which are singletons, and roughly 25% rests with the top ten. The sample consisted of distant non-tumor lung tissue. These receptors were obtained from an older woman with non-small cell lung cancer. Each CDR3 is given with its conserved first and last residue. A D gene is named only where the DNA matches it firmly. A row's size may be missing; if present it is once, few, many or a size class.

cdr3_nt	cdr3_aa	d_call	v_call	j_call	clone_size
TGTGCCAGCAGTGAGAATCGAGTGTTCCAAGAGACCCAGTACTTC	CASSENRVFQETQYF	-	TRBV6-1	TRBJ2-5	-
TGTACCAGCAGCGCCGCCTGGGGGATGAATCAGCCCCAGCATTTT	CTSSAAWGMNQPQHF	-	TRBV12-3/TRBV12-4	TRBJ1-5	-
TGTACCAGCAGCCAAGAAAGGGGGGGTGAAAAACTGATTTTT	CTSSQERGGEKLIF	-	TRBV4-2	TRBJ1-4	-
TGTGCCAGCAGGACAAGGACAGGAAGCACTGAAGCTTTCTTT	CASRTRTGSTEAFF	TRBD1	TRBV5-6	TRBJ1-1	-
TGTGCCAGCAGCGGTGGGACTAGCGGGGGCAACAATGAGCAGTTCTTC	CASSGGTSGGNNEQFF	TRBD2	TRBV6-4	TRBJ2-1	many
TGTGCCAGCAGTGAAGGTAGTGTGGGAGCCAAAAACATTCAGTACTTC	CASSEGSVGAKNIQYF	-	TRBV2	TRBJ2-4	-
TGTGCCAGCAGTGCCGGCGGGGGAGGTGGTTCACCCCTCCACTTT	CASSAGGGGGSPLHF	-	TRBV12-3/TRBV12-4	TRBJ1-6	many
TGTGCCAGCAGTGCACTCGGACAAACTAGTTACAATGAGCAGCTCTTC	CASSALGQTSYNEQLF	-	TRBV6-4	TRBJ2-1	few
TGTGCTAGCAGCTTCCCCACGCAGGGAAACACCATATATTTT	CASSFPTQGNTIYF	-	TRBV11-2	TRBJ1-3	few
TGTGCCAGCAGTCGGACAGGGGGTCAAGAGACCCATTATTTC	CASSRTGGQETHYF	TRBD1	TRBV6-5	TRBJ2-5	-
TGTGCCAGCAGTTCGGGACACGACGCAGATACGCAGTATTTT	CASSSGHDADTQYF	-	TRBV6-2/TRBV6-3	TRBJ2-3	-
TGCGCCAGCGGCCTTTCCTGGACAGCTGAAAGCATTCAATACTTC	CASGLSWTAESIQYF	-	TRBV4-3	TRBJ2-4	-
TGTGCCAGCAGTCAGGAGGAGGCGGACCTCTACGAGCAGTACTTC	CASSQEEADLYEQYF	-	TRBV4-2	TRBJ2-7	once
TGTGCCAGCAGCCCATGTGGGGAAGCCAAAAACATTCAGTACTTC	CASSPCGEAKNIQYF	-	TRBV11-2	TRBJ2-4	-
TGTGCCAGCAGCTTAGTAGGGACAGGAATCGATCAGTACTTC	CASSLVGTGIDQYF	TRBD1	TRBV11-2	TRBJ2-7	-
TGTTCCAGCAGTTTGCGGCACAGAGGCAATGAGCTGTTCTTC	CSSSLRHRGNELFF	-	TRBV12-3/TRBV12-4	TRBJ2-1	-
TGTGCCAGCAGCTTGGTGCCCGGGACCTTAGATGAAAAACTGTTTTTT	CASSLVPGTLDEKLFF	-	TRBV5-5	TRBJ1-4	many
TGTGCCAGCAGCTTAGGGACAGGGGCCGACAATGAGCAGTTCTTC	CASSLGTGADNEQFF	TRBD1	TRBV11-3	TRBJ2-1	medium-sized
TGTGCCAGCAATACGAGACAGTGGGGGGAGACCCAGTACTTC	CASNTRQWGETQYF	-	TRBV6-1	TRBJ2-5	-
TGTACCAGCAGTTTAGGGCAGGGTATGGAGACCCAGTATTTC	CTSSLGQGMETQYF	-	TRBV12-3/TRBV12-4	TRBJ2-5	-
TGTGCCATCAGTCCCCGGGGACTAGCGCTCCCCACTTCCAATGAGCAGTTCTTC	CAISPRGLALPTSNEQFF	TRBD2	TRBV10-3	TRBJ2-1	many
TGTACCAGCGGTCGAGGGGATTCAGGGGCGAGGACTGAAGCTTTCTTT	CTSGRGDSGARTEAFF	-	TRBV5-4	TRBJ1-1	-
TGTGCCAGCAGACGCGGAACAATCAGGACTAGCAGGAGGGCCTACGACCAGTACTTC	CASRRGTIRTSRRAYDQYF	TRBD2	TRBV6-2/TRBV6-3	TRBJ2-7	-
TGCAGTGCTAGAAGACAGGGTTCTCCGATGAACACTGAAGCTTTCTTT	CSARRQGSPMNTEAFF	TRBD1	TRBV20-1	TRBJ1-1	many
TGTGCCAGCAGCTTGGGACTAGCGGGAGGGGAAGATGGCGAGCAGATCTTC	CASSLGLAGGEDGEQIF	TRBD2	TRBV7-9	TRBJ2-1	-
TGTGCCAGCAGCCGGGACAACCTAATCAATGAGCAGTTCTTC	CASSRDNLINEQFF	-	TRBV6-5	TRBJ2-1	-
TGCAGCATGACTAGCGGGGGGCCTGGAGATACGCAATATTTT	CSMTSGGPGDTQYF	TRBD2	TRBV29-1	TRBJ2-3	-
TGTGTAGTGGGCGGGCCGGGCAATGAGCAGTTCTTC	CVVGGPGNEQFF	-	TRBV12-3/TRBV12-4	TRBJ2-1	-
TGCAGCGTTTCGAAGGGGGATACGCAGTATTTT	CSVSKGDTQYF	-	TRBV29-1	TRBJ2-3	large
TGCAGTGCTAGGAACAGGGGGCCTAACTATGGCTACACCTTC	CSARNRGPNYGYTF	TRBD1	TRBV20-1	TRBJ1-2	many
TGTGCCAGCCATAAGGGAAGGGGGACTAGCACAGATACGCAGTATTTT	CASHKGRGTSTDTQYF	-	TRBV14	TRBJ2-3	-
TGTGCCAGCAGTTCCGGAATTAGGTGGGACAATGAGCAGTTCTTC	CASSSGIRWDNEQFF	-	TRBV6-2/TRBV6-3	TRBJ2-1	few
TGTGACAGCAGTGCGGCAGGGGACGTTTATTCACCCCTCCACTTT	CDSSAAGDVYSPLHF	-	TRBV6-1	TRBJ1-6	-
TGTGCTAGGAGCTCCGGGGCCCGAAACACCAGGGAGCTGTTTTTT	CARSSGARNTRELFF	-	TRBV11-1	TRBJ2-2	-
TGTGCCACCAGCATAGGCTCGGGAGTCTACACCTTC	CATSIGSGVYTF	-	TRBV11-2	TRBJ1-2	-
TGTGCCAGTAACTCGGGACAACTTAACTATGGCTACACCTTC	CASNSGQLNYGYTF	-	TRBV5-4	TRBJ1-2	-
TGTGCCAGCAGTCTCCTAAGCGACGAGCAGTACTTC	CASSLLSDEQYF	-	TRBV28	TRBJ2-7	many